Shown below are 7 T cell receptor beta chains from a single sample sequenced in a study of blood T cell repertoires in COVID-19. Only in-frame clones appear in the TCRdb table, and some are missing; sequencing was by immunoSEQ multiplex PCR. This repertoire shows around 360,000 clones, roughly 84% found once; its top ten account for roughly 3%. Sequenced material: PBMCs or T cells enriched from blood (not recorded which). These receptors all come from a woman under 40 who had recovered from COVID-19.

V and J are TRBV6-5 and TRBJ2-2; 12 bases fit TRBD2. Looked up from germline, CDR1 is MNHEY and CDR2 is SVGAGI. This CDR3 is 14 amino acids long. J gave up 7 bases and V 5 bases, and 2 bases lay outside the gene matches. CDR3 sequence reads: CASSRLAGDGELFF. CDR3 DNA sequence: TGTGCCAGCAGTAGACTAGCGGGAGACGGGGAGCTGTTTTTT.

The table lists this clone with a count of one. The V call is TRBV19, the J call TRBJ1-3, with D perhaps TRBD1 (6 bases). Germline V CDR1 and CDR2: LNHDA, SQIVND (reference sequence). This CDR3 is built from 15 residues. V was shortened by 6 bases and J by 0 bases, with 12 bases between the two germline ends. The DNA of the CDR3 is TGTGCCAGTAGCCAAACAGGGTTCTCTGGAAACACCATATATTTT. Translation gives CASSQTGFSGNTIYF.

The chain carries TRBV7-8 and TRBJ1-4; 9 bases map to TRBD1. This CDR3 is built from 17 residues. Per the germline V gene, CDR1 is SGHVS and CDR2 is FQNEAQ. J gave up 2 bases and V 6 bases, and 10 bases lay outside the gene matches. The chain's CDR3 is CASRAGTGPRTNEKLFF. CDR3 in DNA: TGTGCCAGCAGGGCTGGGACAGGGCCGCGGACTAATGAAAAACTGTTTTTT.

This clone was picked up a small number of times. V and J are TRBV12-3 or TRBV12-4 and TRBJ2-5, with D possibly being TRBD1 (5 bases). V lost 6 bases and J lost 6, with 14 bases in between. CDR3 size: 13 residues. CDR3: CASRGQGGQTQYF. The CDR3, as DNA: TGTGCCAGCAGGGGGCAGGGTGGTCAGACCCAGTACTTC.

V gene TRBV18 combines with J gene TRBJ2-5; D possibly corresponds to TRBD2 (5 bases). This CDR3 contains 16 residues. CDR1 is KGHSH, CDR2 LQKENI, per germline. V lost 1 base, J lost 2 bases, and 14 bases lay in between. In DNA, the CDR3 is TGTGCCAGCTCACCACTTCCCCCGGGGATTCAAGAGACCCAGTACTTC. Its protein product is CASSPLPPGIQETQYF.

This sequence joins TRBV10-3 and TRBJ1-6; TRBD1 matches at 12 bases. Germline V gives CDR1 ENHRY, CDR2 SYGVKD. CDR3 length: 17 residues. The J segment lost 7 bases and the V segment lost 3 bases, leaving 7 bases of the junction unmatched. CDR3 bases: TGTGCCATCAGTGACCCTCCCGGGACAGGGGGCAATTCACCCCTCCACTTT. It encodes CAISDPPGTGGNSPLHF.

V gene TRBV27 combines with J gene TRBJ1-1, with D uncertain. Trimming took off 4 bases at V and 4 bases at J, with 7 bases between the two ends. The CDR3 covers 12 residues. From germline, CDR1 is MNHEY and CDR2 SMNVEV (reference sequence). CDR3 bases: TGTGCCAGCAGTTCCGAGGGCACTGAAGCTTTCTTT. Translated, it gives CASSSEGTEAFF.